A selection of T cell receptor beta chains follows, all from one sample in a study of shared clonotypes between healthy human individuals. The data were produced by immunoSEQ multiplex PCR, yet TCRdb's version contains in-frame clones alone and is incomplete. Of around 980,000 clones detected, more than 75% appear once; the ten largest clones hold 0.61%. The specimen sequenced was memory CD4+ T cells from PBMCs. The origin of the receptors is a man in his late teens or twenties in good health. Some clones in this sample may be carry-over from other donors' samples. The CDR3 runs from the conserved cysteine through the conserved F or W. The order of the fields is J gene, V gene, clone size, D gene, CDR3 length, CDR3 protein, CDR3 DNA. D genes are given only for firm matches. Some rows have no size entry. The others give once, few or many, or a class for an expanded clone.

>TRBJ1-4|TRBV5-1|.|.|15
CASSLLGNEGEKLFF
TGCGCCAGCAGCTTGCTGGGGAACGAGGGTGAAAAACTGTTTTTT
>TRBJ2-1|TRBV7-8|.|.|16
CASSFIQGGRVHEQFF
TGTGCCAGCAGCTTCATTCAGGGTGGAAGAGTCCATGAGCAGTTCTTC
>TRBJ2-3|TRBV7-9|.|.|13
CASSSTERSSQYF
TGTGCCAGCAGCTCCACCGAGCGGAGTTCGCAGTATTTT
>TRBJ1-2|TRBV18|once|.|13
CASSPDRNYGYTF
TGTGCCAGCTCCCCCGACAGAAACTATGGCTACACCTTC
>TRBJ2-3|TRBV11-2|.|.|16
CASSPWGITSTDTQYF
TGTGCCAGCAGCCCCTGGGGGATTACTAGCACAGATACGCAGTATTTT
>TRBJ2-1|TRBV4-1|few|TRBD2|16
CASSLKGLAAFNEQFF
TGCGCCAGCAGCCTCAAAGGACTAGCGGCGTTTAATGAGCAGTTCTTC
>TRBJ2-3|TRBV5-1|.|.|14
CASSSSLGADTQYF
TGCGCCAGCAGCTCTAGCCTCGGGGCAGATACGCAGTATTTT
>TRBJ2-5|TRBV29-1|.|TRBD2|16
CSVEPPESGGRETQYF
TGCAGCGTTGAACCCCCCGAGTCGGGGGGACGAGAGACCCAGTACTTC
>TRBJ1-2|TRBV18|.|.|17
CASSPTGFFQTNYGYTF
TGTGCCAGCTCACCGACCGGCTTTTTCCAAACTAACTATGGCTACACCTTC
>TRBJ2-5|TRBV7-8|.|TRBD2|19
CASSFSTLSGSTAIETQYF
TGTGCCAGCAGCTTCTCAACCCTTAGCGGGAGCACCGCAATAGAGACCCAGTACTTC
>TRBJ2-3|TRBV11-3|.|TRBD2|18
CASSLDSHAGGQTDTQYF
TGTGCCAGCAGCTTAGATTCCCATGCGGGAGGGCAGACAGATACGCAGTATTTT
>TRBJ2-7|TRBV9|.|TRBD1|16
CASSPRQGSASYEQYF
TGTGCCAGCAGCCCCAGACAGGGATCAGCTTCCTACGAGCAGTACTTC
>TRBJ1-2|TRBV18|.|.|18
CASSPNKAGSTSNYGYTF
TGTGCCAGCTCACCAAACAAAGCCGGGTCCACGTCTAACTATGGCTACACCTTC
>TRBJ2-7|TRBV6-5|.|.|13
CAGGPDFSYEQYF
TGTGCCGGAGGGCCCGATTTCTCCTACGAGCAGTACTTC
>TRBJ2-1|TRBV4-2|.|TRBD2|15
CASSRTSGGHNEQFF
TGTGCCAGCAGTCGGACTAGCGGGGGGCACAATGAGCAGTTCTTC
>TRBJ2-5|TRBV5-1|.|TRBD1|15
CASSFTATGEETQYF
TGCGCCAGCAGCTTTACTGCGACAGGGGAAGAGACCCAGTACTTC
>TRBJ2-1|TRBV5-6|.|.|12
CASRRLGDEQFF
TGTGCCAGCAGGCGACTGGGGGACGAGCAGTTCTTC
>TRBJ1-1|TRBV19|.|.|16
CASYGTPFRLNTEAFF
TGTGCCAGTTACGGAACCCCTTTTAGGTTGAACACTGAAGCTTTCTTT
>TRBJ2-7|TRBV5-1|.|TRBD1|14
CASSIGQGAGEQYF
TGCGCCAGCAGCATCGGACAGGGGGCGGGCGAGCAGTACTTC
>TRBJ2-3|TRBV29-1|.|TRBD2|13
CSVAGLAGDTQYF
TGCAGCGTTGCAGGGCTAGCGGGAGATACGCAGTATTTT
>TRBJ2-7|TRBV4-2|.|TRBD2|15
CASSQRLAGTYEQYF
TGTGCCAGCAGCCAAAGACTAGCGGGAACCTACGAGCAGTACTTC
>TRBJ2-1|TRBV5-4|.|.|13
CASSLGATSEQFF
TGTGCCAGCAGCTTGGGGGCCACAAGTGAGCAGTTCTTC
>TRBJ2-6|TRBV10-3|.|.|16
CATAKRENSGANVLTF
TGTGCCACGGCTAAAAGAGAAAACTCTGGGGCCAACGTCCTGACTTTC
>TRBJ1-5|TRBV28|few|.|17
CASSLPGTTNGNQPQHF
TGTGCCAGCAGTTTACCCGGGACCACGAATGGCAATCAGCCCCAGCATTTT
>TRBJ2-2|TRBV2|.|TRBD2|15
CASRELAGGTGELFF
TGTGCCAGCAGGGAGCTAGCGGGAGGTACCGGGGAGCTGTTTTTT
>TRBJ2-5|TRBV27|.|TRBD2|16
CASSSAPGLAEETQYF
TGTGCCAGCAGTAGCGCCCCGGGACTAGCGGAAGAGACCCAGTACTTC
>TRBJ2-5|TRBV2|.|.|15
CASSPPGLFQETQYF
TGTGCCAGCAGCCCTCCGGGACTGTTCCAAGAGACCCAGTACTTC
>TRBJ2-4|TRBV4-3|.|.|14
CASSQDQTYDIQYF
TGCGCCAGCAGCCAAGATCAAACCTATGACATTCAGTACTTC
>TRBJ2-2|TRBV5-6|once|.|14
CASTRGQNTGELFF
TGTGCCAGCACCAGGGGCCAGAACACCGGGGAGCTGTTTTTT
>TRBJ2-7|TRBV27|few|TRBD2|17
CASSTSASGRGYYEQYF
TGTGCCAGCAGTACGTCCGCTAGCGGGAGAGGGTACTACGAGCAGTACTTC
>TRBJ2-3|TRBV4-3|.|TRBD1|17
CASSQGRLQGAGDTQYF
TGCGCCAGCAGCCAGGGTCGTTTGCAGGGGGCAGGAGATACGCAGTATTTT
>TRBJ2-5|TRBV30|.|.|15
CAWGLGVPVQETQYF
TGTGCCTGGGGGCTGGGGGTTCCTGTACAAGAGACCCAGTACTTC
>TRBJ2-7|TRBV11-2|few|TRBD2|14
CASSRAGDWYEQYF
TGTGCCAGCAGCCGAGCGGGAGACTGGTACGAGCAGTACTTC
>TRBJ1-2|TRBV7-2|.|TRBD1|14
CASSYGTGGRGYTF
TGTGCCAGCAGCTATGGGACAGGGGGCCGGGGCTACACCTTC
>TRBJ1-1|TRBV28|.|.|15
CASSSRSVGNTEAFF
TGTGCCAGCAGTTCACGCTCCGTCGGTAACACTGAAGCTTTCTTT
>TRBJ2-5|TRBV28|.|TRBD1|14
CASSPGQYQETQYF
TGTGCCAGCAGTCCGGGACAGTACCAAGAGACCCAGTACTTC
>TRBJ2-7|TRBV7-8|.|.|12
CASSLRGWEQYF
TGTGCCAGCAGCTTAAGGGGCTGGGAGCAGTACTTC
>TRBJ1-3|TRBV7-2|.|.|14
CASSPDSPGNTIYF
TGTGCCAGCAGTCCCGACAGTCCTGGAAACACCATATATTTT
>TRBJ2-2|TRBV5-1|.|.|15
CASSLGAWFTGELFF
TGCGCCAGCAGCTTGGGTGCCTGGTTCACCGGGGAGCTGTTTTTT
>TRBJ1-1|TRBV7-9|once|.|13
CASSSHGNTEAFF
TGTGCCAGCAGTTCACACGGGAACACTGAAGCTTTCTTT
>TRBJ1-5|TRBV6-1|many|.|13
CASVWEAMGPQHF
TGTGCCAGCGTGTGGGAAGCTATGGGGCCCCAGCATTTT
>TRBJ2-2|TRBV15|.|TRBD1|15
CATSRTGPNTGELFF
TGTGCCACCAGCAGGACAGGGCCGAACACCGGGGAGCTGTTTTTT
>TRBJ1-5|TRBV4-1|.|TRBD1|15
CASSQGTGGNQPQHF
TGCGCCAGCAGCCAGGGGACAGGGGGAAATCAGCCCCAGCATTTT
>TRBJ2-5|TRBV7-9|.|.|15
CASSLAGAGQETQYF
TGTGCCAGCAGCTTAGCCGGGGCGGGGCAAGAGACCCAGTACTTC
>TRBJ2-7|TRBV10-3|.|TRBD1|15
CAISDRGQGGYEQYF
TGTGCCATCAGTGACAGGGGGCAGGGGGGCTACGAGCAGTACTTC